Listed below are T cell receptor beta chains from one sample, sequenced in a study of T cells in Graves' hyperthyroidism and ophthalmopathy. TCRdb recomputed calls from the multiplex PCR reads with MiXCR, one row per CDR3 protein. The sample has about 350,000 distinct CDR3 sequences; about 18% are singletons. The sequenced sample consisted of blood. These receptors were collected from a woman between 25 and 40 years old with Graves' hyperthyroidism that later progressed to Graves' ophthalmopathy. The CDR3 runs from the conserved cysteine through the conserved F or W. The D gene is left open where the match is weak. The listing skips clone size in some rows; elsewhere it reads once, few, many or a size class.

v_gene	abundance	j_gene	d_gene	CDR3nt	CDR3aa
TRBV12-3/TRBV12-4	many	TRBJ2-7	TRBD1	TGTGCCAGCAGTTTAACGACAGGGGGCTTAAGCTCCTACGAGCAGTACTTC	CASSLTTGGLSSYEQYF
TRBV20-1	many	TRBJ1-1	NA	TGCAGTGCCTCATACACTGAAGCTTTCTTT	CSASYTEAFF
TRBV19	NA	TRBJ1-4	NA	TGTGCCAGTACCGCACAGAGTCTTAATGAAAAACTGTTTTTT	CASTAQSLNEKLFF
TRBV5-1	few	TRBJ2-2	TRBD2	TGCGCCAGCAGCTCAGCTAGCGGGGGGTTCACCGGGGAGCTGTTTTTT	CASSSASGGFTGELFF
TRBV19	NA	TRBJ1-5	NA	TGTGCCAGTAGTGTGACAGGCCGCAATCAGCCCCAGCATTTT	CASSVTGRNQPQHF
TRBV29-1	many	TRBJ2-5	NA	TGCAGCGTTGAAGCTCGCGAGAAAGAGACCCAGTACTTC	CSVEAREKETQYF
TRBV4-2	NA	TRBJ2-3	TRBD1	TGTGCCAGCAGCCAGCCGGGACAGGCCTCAGATACGCAGTATTTT	CASSQPGQASDTQYF
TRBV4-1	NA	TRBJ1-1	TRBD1	TGCGCCAGCAGCCAAGAGGGCAGGGGGACCACTGAAGCTTTCTTT	CASSQEGRGTTEAFF
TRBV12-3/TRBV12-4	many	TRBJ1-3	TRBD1	TGTGCCAGCACCCCGCTGGACAGGGGGCACACCATATATTTT	CASTPLDRGHTIYF
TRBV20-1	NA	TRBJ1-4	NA	TGCAGTGCCATCGGTAGCCCCAATGAAAAACTGTTTTTT	CSAIGSPNEKLFF
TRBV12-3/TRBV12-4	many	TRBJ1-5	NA	TGTGCCAGCGGCCTCCAGGGGTTTGGCAATCAGCCCCAGCATTTT	CASGLQGFGNQPQHF
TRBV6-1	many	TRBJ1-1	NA	TGTGCCAGCAGTGAAGCGCTTATTGGTGCAGGTAAGGCGGACACTGAAGCTTTCTTT	CASSEALIGAGKADTEAFF
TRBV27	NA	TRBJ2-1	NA	TGTGCCGGCAGTTTAGTCAGCGCGTACAATGAGCAGTTCTTC	CAGSLVSAYNEQFF
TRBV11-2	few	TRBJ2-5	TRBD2	TGTGCCAGCAAGCTTAAATTGGCGGGAGCGAGCATCCAAGAGACCCAGTACTTC	CASKLKLAGASIQETQYF
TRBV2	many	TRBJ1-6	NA	TGTGCCAGCAGTGAAGCGCTTGGACGGTATAATTCACCCCTCCACTTT	CASSEALGRYNSPLHF
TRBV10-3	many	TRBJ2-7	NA	TGTGCCATCAGGGATTCGTCGACCCTTCCCTCGCGCTCCGAGCAGTACTTC	CAIRDSSTLPSRSEQYF
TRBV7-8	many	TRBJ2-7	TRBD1	TGTGCCAGCAGCTTATTTGGTCCTGGGACAGGGAACTACGAGCAGTACTTC	CASSLFGPGTGNYEQYF
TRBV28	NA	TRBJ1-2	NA	TGTGCCAGCAGTGGGCCAGGAGGCTATTCTGGCTACACCTTC	CASSGPGGYSGYTF
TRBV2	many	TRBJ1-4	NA	TGTGCCAGCAGTAGGGGACGGGGGGAGAATGAAAAACTGTTTTTT	CASSRGRGENEKLFF
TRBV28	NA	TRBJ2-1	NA	TGTGCCAGCAGTCCTAGTGTTCGCAATGAGCAGTTCTTC	CASSPSVRNEQFF
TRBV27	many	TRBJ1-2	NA	TGTGCCAGCAGTTTAAAGGTCGGACGTACTGTCTATGGCTACACCTTC	CASSLKVGRTVYGYTF
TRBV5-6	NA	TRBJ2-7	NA	TGTGCCAGCAGCCTGGGGTGGGGACGGTTGGTCCACGAGCAGTACTTC	CASSLGWGRLVHEQYF
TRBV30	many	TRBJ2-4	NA	TGTGCCTGGAGTCACTTACACAACATTCAGTACTTC	CAWSHLHNIQYF
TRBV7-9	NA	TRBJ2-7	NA	TGTGCCAGCAGCTTAGCGGGGGAAGTATACGAGCAGTACTTC	CASSLAGEVYEQYF
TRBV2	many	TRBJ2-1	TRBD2	TGTGCCAGCAGGGAGCCGGGGGGGGGGCTTAATGAGCAGTTCTTC	CASREPGGGLNEQFF
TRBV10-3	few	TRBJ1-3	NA	TGTGCCATCAGTGATGGGGGTGGAAACACCATATATTTT	CAISDGGGNTIYF
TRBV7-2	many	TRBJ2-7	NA	TGTGCCAGCAGCCTTGTGGGCGCCGAGCAGTACTTC	CASSLVGAEQYF
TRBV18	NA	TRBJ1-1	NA	TGTGCCAGCTCACCCACACCCGATTTGAACACTGAAGCTTTCTTT	CASSPTPDLNTEAFF
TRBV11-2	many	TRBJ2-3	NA	TGTGCCAGCAGCTTATATCCGAGGGTGCAAGATACGCAGTATTTT	CASSLYPRVQDTQYF
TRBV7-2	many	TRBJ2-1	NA	TGTGCCAGCAGCGCAGCTCTATGGAATGAGCAGTTCTTC	CASSAALWNEQFF
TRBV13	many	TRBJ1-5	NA	TGTGCCAGCAGCTTAGCAGGGATGGATAGCAATCAGCCCCAGCATTTT	CASSLAGMDSNQPQHF
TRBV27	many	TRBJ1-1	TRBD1	TGTGCCAGCAGTTTATTAGGAGGTATCTCGGGACAGGAAGCTTTCTTT	CASSLLGGISGQEAFF
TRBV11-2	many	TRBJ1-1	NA	TGTGCCAGCAGCCCCCTCTCTCGCGCTGAAGCTTTCTTT	CASSPLSRAEAFF
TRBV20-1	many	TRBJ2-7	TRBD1	TGCAGTGCTAGAGAAGGACAGGGTCTCTACGAGCAGTACTTC	CSAREGQGLYEQYF
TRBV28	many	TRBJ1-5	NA	TGTGCCAGCAGTTTATCTTCGGAGGGCAGCAATCAGCCCCAGCATTTT	CASSLSSEGSNQPQHF
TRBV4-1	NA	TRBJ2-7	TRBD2	TGCGCCAGCAGCCACGGCTTGGGACTAGCGGAATACGAGCAGTACTTC	CASSHGLGLAEYEQYF
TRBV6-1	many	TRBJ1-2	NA	TGTGCCAGCAGTGAAAACAGGGCGCATGGCTACACCTTC	CASSENRAHGYTF
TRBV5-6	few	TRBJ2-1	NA	TGTGCCAGCAGCATGACAAGTTACAATGAGCAGTTCTTC	CASSMTSYNEQFF
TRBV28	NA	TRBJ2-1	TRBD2	TGTGCCAGCAGTTCTAGCGGGGGTAATGAGCAGTTCTTC	CASSSSGGNEQFF
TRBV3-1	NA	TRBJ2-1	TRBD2	TGTGCCAGCAGCTTACGATCTAGCGGGAGTTTCAATGAGCAGTTCTTC	CASSLRSSGSFNEQFF
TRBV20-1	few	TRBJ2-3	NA	TGCAGTGCTAGAGCCCCCCAGGGGGGGCATAGGAGCACAGATACGCAGTATTTT	CSARAPQGGHRSTDTQYF